This passage covers 8 T cell receptor beta chains from one sample sequenced in a study of shared clonotypes between healthy human individuals. Sequenced by immunoSEQ multiplex PCR; TCRdb stores in-frame clones only, minus some. Among about 1.4 million clones listed, roughly 97% were seen once. Material for sequencing was naive CD4+ T cells sorted from blood. Subset noted: CD45RA+ positively selected. The origin of the receptors is a man aged 25-45 years in good health.

The V and J genes are TRBV28 and TRBJ1-2; tentative D call: TRBD1 (5 bases). Trimming took off 7 bases at V and 5 bases at J, with 17 bases between the two ends. Germline lookup yields CDR1 MDHEN and CDR2 SYDVKM. The CDR3 runs to 14 residues. The CDR3 bases are TGTGCCAGCACCGAGGTGGACAATTGGTATGGCTACACCTTC. Protein: CASTEVDNWYGYTF.

The chain employs TRBV6-5 and TRBJ2-1; 11 nucleotides agree with TRBD2. The J segment lost 4 bases and the V segment lost 6 bases, leaving 5 bases of the junction unmatched. This CDR3 spans 15 amino acids. The germline gives CDR1 MNHEY, CDR2 SVGAGI. The DNA for the CDR3 is TGTGCCAGCAGGTTAGCGGGAGGGACGTACAATGAGCAGTTCTTC. It yields the protein CASRLAGGTYNEQFF.

This chain uses TRBV7-2 with TRBJ1-2; 7 bases match TRBD1. V dropped 5 bases and J dropped 3; count of bases not matched to a gene: 9. The germline CDR1 and CDR2 sequences are SGHTA and FQGNSA. This CDR3 contains 15 residues. The CDR3 DNA reads as TGTGCCAGCAGCGGAGACAGGGATGTGTACTATGGCTACACCTTC. Residues: CASSGDRDVYYGYTF.

J is TRBJ1-2 and V is TRBV4-1; weak D call: TRBD1 (6 bases). Germline V gene sequence: CDR1 MGHRA, CDR2 YSYEKL. This CDR3 comprises 16 residues. The V end was cut by 1 base, the J end by 4 bases, with 16 bases between. CDR3 sequence: CASSQVAVGQIYGYTF. The CDR3 DNA reads TGCGCCAGCAGCCAAGTAGCGGTCGGACAGATCTATGGCTACACCTTC.

This chain connects TRBV2 to TRBJ2-7; D gene unclear. Germline V gene lookup returns CDR1 SNHLY and CDR2 FYNNEI. Trimming cost V 2 bases and J 2 bases, with 7 bases left between them. The CDR3 runs 13 residues. This chain's CDR3 is CASSEHTAYEQYF. The CDR3 DNA is TGTGCCAGCAGTGAACATACTGCCTACGAGCAGTACTTC.

The chain combines TRBV6-5 with TRBJ1-1, with 8 bases identical to TRBD1. V trimming: 4 bases; J trimming: 0 bases; junction bases outside the gene matches: 1. Germline values: CDR1 MNHEY, CDR2 SVGAGI. The CDR3 covers 14 residues. The CDR3 nucleotides read TGTGCCAGCAGTTGGACAGGGCTGAACACTGAAGCTTTCTTT. Translated, it gives CASSWTGLNTEAFF.

The chain combines TRBV11-2 with TRBJ1-3, with TRBD1 matching over 9 bases. CDR1 SGHAT and CDR2 FQNNGV come from the germline V gene. V gave up 5 bases and J gave up 5 bases; unmatched junction bases: 16. This CDR3 is 18 amino acids long. The CDR3 protein is CASSLRTTGTGLRNTIYF. The CDR3 DNA is TGTGCCAGCAGCCTACGAACCACCGGGACAGGGTTGCGAAACACCATATATTTT.

This clone appeared once. The chain has TRBV4-1 and TRBJ1-1; D is unclear. This CDR3 comprises 13 residues. The V end lost 4 bases, the J end lost 3 bases, and 9 bases lay between the germline ends. Germline V lookup: CDR1 MGHRA, CDR2 YSYEKL. CDR3 residues: CASSPGRHTEAFF. CDR3 coding DNA: TGCGCCAGCAGCCCCGGGCGGCACACTGAAGCTTTCTTT.